This T cell receptor (beta chain) was retrieved from a study of blood T cell repertoires in COVID-19. Study overall: PBMCs, B-cell-depleted T cells, or T cells were the source of the cDNA or gDNA that made up the material.

As handled by the study authors: Reference gene primer amplification gave nucleated cell count estimates. Some clones are missing from TCRdb's copy, which holds only in-frame ones; the method was immunoSEQ multiplex PCR. D and trimming come from the DNA, and the V and J calls and clone size come from that table. The sample records hundreds of thousands of clones, 85% being singletons. The V gene lost 5 bases and the J gene lost 3 bases, with 17 bases spanning the gap. CDR1 is SGHTA, CDR2 FQGTGA, per germline. This CDR3 spans 16 amino acids. The sequence came from a man aged 45-65 years with active or convalescent COVID-19. The chain has TRBV7-3 and TRBJ2-1; D call uncertain. Sequencing input: peripheral blood. CDR3 sequence: CASSQLQFASYNEQFF. CDR3 bases: TGTGCCAGCAGCCAGTTACAATTCGCCAGCTACAATGAGCAGTTCTTC.